A single sample gave rise to the 13 T cell receptor beta chains below, sequenced in a study of T cell responses to AZD1222 COVID-19 vaccine. TCRdb keeps only in-frame clones here, not all; method: immunoSEQ multiplex PCR. The sample contains roughly 26,000 clones, over 75% of which appear only once. The sequencing here drew on peripheral blood, taken 28 days after the second AZD1222 dose. The origin of the receptors is an adult who received the AZD1222 COVID-19 vaccine.

This clone was recorded once. The chain recombines TRBV11-2 with TRBJ2-2, with TRBD2 matching over 8 bases. Germline V gene data show CDR1 as SGHAT and CDR2 as FQNNGV. The CDR3 sequence is 16 residues long. With 2 bases clipped from V and 5 bases from J, the junction kept 7 bases outside the gene matches. DNA of the CDR3: TGTGCCAGCAGCTTATCTGGCGGGGGGCGGACCGGGGAGCTGTTTTTT. Translation: CASSLSGGGRTGELFF.

This chain joins TRBV18 and TRBJ1-1; D is possibly TRBD1 (6 bases). The germline V gene encodes CDR1 KGHSH and CDR2 LQKENI. The CDR3 extends over 13 amino acids. Trimming removed 3 bases at V and 6 bases at J, with 11 bases between. The CDR3 DNA follows: TGTGCCAGCTCACCTGGGACACCCCCTGAAGCTTTCTTT. It yields the protein CASSPGTPPEAFF.

The table lists this clone with a count of one. The chain uses TRBV5-4 and TRBJ2-3, with D possibly being TRBD1 or TRBD2 (6 bases each). This CDR3 is 14 amino acids long. The V gene's germline CDR1 is SGHNT and CDR2 YYREEE (reference sequence). Trimming took 3 bases from V and 6 from J, leaving 14 bases between them. The CDR3 region is CASSWGGGQDTQYF. The CDR3 DNA reads TGTGCCAGCAGCTGGGGTGGGGGGCAGGATACGCAGTATTTT.

V and J are TRBV3-1 (or the pseudogene TRBV3-2) and TRBJ2-2; 12 bases are shared with TRBD1. With 1 base clipped from V and 2 bases from J, the junction kept 5 bases outside the gene matches. Germline CDR1 LGHDT, CDR2 YNNKEL (reference sequence). The CDR3 totals 18 residues. CDR3 sequence reads: CASSQGRGTGGNTGELFF. The CDR3 nucleotides read TGTGCCAGCAGCCAAGGCAGGGGGACAGGGGGCAACACCGGGGAGCTGTTTTTT.

The chain has TRBV6-5 and TRBJ1-2; D is possibly TRBD1 (5 bases). This CDR3 contains 14 residues. CDR1 is MNHEY and CDR2 is SVGAGI in the germline V gene. The ends were cut back, 6 bases at V and 4 bases at J, with 15 bases in the middle. The CDR3 DNA sequence: TGTGCCAGCAGACCAATCAGGGACGGCTATGGCTACACCTTC. Translating it yields CASRPIRDGYGYTF.

This chain joins TRBV13 and TRBJ1-5; D is uncertain. CDR1 is PRHDT, CDR2 FYEKMQ, per germline (reference sequence). This CDR3 has 16 residues. V shed 4 bases and J shed 0 bases, with 13 bases lying between them. CDR3 in amino acids: CASSWWAPHSNQPQHF. The CDR3 DNA reads as TGTGCCAGCAGCTGGTGGGCCCCACATAGCAATCAGCCCCAGCATTTT. The complete variable domain, with remaining parts taken from reference TRBV13 and TRBJ1-5, reads AAGVIQSPRHLIKEKRETATLKCYPIPRHDTVYWYQQGPGQDPQFLISFYEKMQSDKGSIPDRFSAQQFSDYHSELNMSSLELGDSALYFCASSWWAPHSNQPQHFGDGTRLSIL.

J is TRBJ1-1 and V is TRBV15; D unresolved. The V end was cut by 0 bases, the J end by 3 bases, with 8 bases between. The CDR3 is 14 residues long. The germline V gene encodes CDR1 LNHNV and CDR2 YYDKDF (reference sequence). The CDR3 region has the DNA TGTGCCACCAGCAGAGACAGGATCCACACTGAAGCTTTCTTT. This translates into CATSRDRIHTEAFF. Full variable domain (missing parts from reference TRBV15 and TRBJ1-1): DAMVIQNPRYQVTQFGKPVTLSCSQTLNHNVMYWYQQKSSQAPKLLFHYYDKDFNNEADTPDNFQSRRPNTSFCFLDIRSPGLGDTAMYLCATSRDRIHTEAFFGQGTRLTVV.

The gene calls are TRBV9 and TRBJ1-4, with 8 bases that match TRBD1. The CDR3 length is 15 residues. The germline gives CDR1 SGDLS, CDR2 YYNGEE. V was clipped by 4 bases and J by 6 bases; unmatched bases: 8. As DNA, the CDR3 is TGTGCCAGCAGCCCAAAGGACAGGGATCATGAAAAACTGTTTTTT. Protein product: CASSPKDRDHEKLFF.

The genes are TRBV20-1 and TRBJ2-7; TRBD2 matches at 9 bases. This CDR3 spans 15 amino acids. The J segment lost 4 bases and the V segment lost 3 bases, leaving 10 bases of the junction unmatched. In germline, CDR1 is DFQATT, CDR2 SNEGSKA (reference sequence). The CDR3 sequence: CSASSIAGEDYEQYF. The CDR3 DNA follows: TGCAGTGCTAGTTCCATAGCGGGGGAAGATTACGAGCAGTACTTC.

In regard to this clone: At one boundary the junction diverges from the germline segment, which might be a read error. The chain combines TRBV7-7 with TRBJ1-3; 11 positions agree with TRBD1. The CDR3 consists of 14 residues. Per germline, CDR1 SSHAT and CDR2 FNYEAQ (reference sequence). CDR3 coding DNA: TGTGCTAGCAGCGCGGGACAGGGGGGGGACACCATATATTTT. It codes for CASSAGQGGDTIYF. Filled out from reference TRBV7-7 and TRBJ1-3, the complete variable domain reads GAGVSQSPRYKVTKRGQDVTLRCDPISSHATLYWYQQALGQGPEFLTYFNYEAQPDKSGLPSDRFSAERPEGSISTLTIQRTEQRDSAMYRCASSAGQGGDTIYFGEGSWLTVV.

The rearrangement joins TRBV12-5 to TRBJ1-2; D might be TRBD1 (5 bases). The germline V gene encodes CDR1 LGHNT and CDR2 FRNRAP. The CDR3 totals 13 residues. V lost 6 bases and J 5 bases, leaving 13 bases between the germline ends. DNA of the CDR3: TGTGCTAGTGGCGCCCAGGGAATATATGGCTACACCTTC. This translates into CASGAQGIYGYTF.

The DNA of the CDR3 is TGTGCCAGCTCACCGGAAACGGTGGGGGAGCAGTACTTC. It translates to CASSPETVGEQYF. The chain uses TRBV18 and TRBJ2-7; no clear D gene. V dropped 3 bases and J dropped 7 bases, with 13 bases sitting between them. The CDR3 is 13 residues long. Per germline, CDR1 KGHSH and CDR2 LQKENI. Based on the CDR3 plus reference TRBV18 and TRBJ2-7, the full variable domain is NAGVMQNPRHLVRRRGQEARLRCSPMKGHSHVYWYRQLPEEGLKFMVYLQKENIIDESGMPKERFSAEFPKEGPSILRIQQVVRGDSAAYFCASSPETVGEQYFGPGTRLTVT.

The chain carries TRBV5-1 and TRBJ1-4; 9 bases fit TRBD1. CDR1 is SGHRS, CDR2 YFSETQ, per germline. Unmatched junction bases numbered 5, after V lost 4 bases and J lost 7 bases. The CDR3 is 14 amino acids. CDR3 DNA: TGCGCCAGCAGCGTCGGACAGGGGAGTGAAAAACTGTTTTTT. Residues: CASSVGQGSEKLFF.